Reported below is one T cell receptor (beta chain). Its antigen is unknown. The sample comes from a study of CD8 T cells in Susac syndrome. Germline assignment: CDR1 GTSNPN and CDR2 SVGIG (reference sequence). The CDR3 spans 13 residues. V was clipped by 6 bases and J by 7 bases, with 13 bases between them. CD8+ and CD4+ T cells from blood underwent TCR beta sequencing, which was carried out in a high-throughput format. The CD8+ and CD4+ T cells were isolated magnetically using a negative isolation approach, whereas the TEMRA cells were enriched by FACS. Random hexamers were used to reverse transcribe 0.5 to 1 ug of RNA. The TCR beta CDR3 was amplified by immunoSEQ multiplex PCR across 54 Vbeta, 13 Jbeta. TCRdb re-called the immunoSEQ multiplex PCR reads with MiXCR, one entry per CDR3 protein. The table lists some 200,000 distinct CDR3 sequences, nearly 97% of them singletons. Study-wide findings and caveats: The CD4+ T cell repertoires in Susac syndrome were not clonally expanded.

This clonotype was sampled from a human donor with Susac syndrome. V and J are TRBV30 and TRBJ1-6; no reliable D call. Sequenced: CD4+ T cells from PBMCs. As DNA, the CDR3 is TGTGCCTGCCCAGTCACAGTGAATTCACCCCTCCACTTT. Its translation: CACPVTVNSPLHF.